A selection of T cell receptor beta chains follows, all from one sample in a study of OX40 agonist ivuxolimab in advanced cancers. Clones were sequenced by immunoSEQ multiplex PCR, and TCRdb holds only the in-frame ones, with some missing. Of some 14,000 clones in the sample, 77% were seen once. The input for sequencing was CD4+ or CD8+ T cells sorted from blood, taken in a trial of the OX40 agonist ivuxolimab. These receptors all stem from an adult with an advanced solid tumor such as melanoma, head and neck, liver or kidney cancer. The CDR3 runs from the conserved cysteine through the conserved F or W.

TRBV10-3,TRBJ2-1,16,CATVAGQGVYYNEQFF
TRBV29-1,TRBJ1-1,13,CSGLGIGGTEAFF
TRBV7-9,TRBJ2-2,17,CASSFGTGQANTGELFF
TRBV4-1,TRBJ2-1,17,CASSHGTSGRGVPEQFF
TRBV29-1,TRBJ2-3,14,CSVGVGLETDTQYF
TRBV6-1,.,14,CASGRDLIRYEQYF
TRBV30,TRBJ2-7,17,CAWSARIQALGSYEQYF
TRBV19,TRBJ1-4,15,CASSRSGVLIEKLFF
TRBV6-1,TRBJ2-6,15,CASMGHLSGANVLTF
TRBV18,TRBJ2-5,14,CASSPGTAQETQYF
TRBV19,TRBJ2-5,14,CASSMGGLRETQYF
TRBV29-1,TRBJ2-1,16,CSVKGGSGSSYNEQFF
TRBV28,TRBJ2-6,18,CASSEAHLTQSRANVLTF
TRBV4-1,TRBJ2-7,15,CASSQVAGTSYEQYF
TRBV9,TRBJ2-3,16,CASSQAGTGGGDTQYF